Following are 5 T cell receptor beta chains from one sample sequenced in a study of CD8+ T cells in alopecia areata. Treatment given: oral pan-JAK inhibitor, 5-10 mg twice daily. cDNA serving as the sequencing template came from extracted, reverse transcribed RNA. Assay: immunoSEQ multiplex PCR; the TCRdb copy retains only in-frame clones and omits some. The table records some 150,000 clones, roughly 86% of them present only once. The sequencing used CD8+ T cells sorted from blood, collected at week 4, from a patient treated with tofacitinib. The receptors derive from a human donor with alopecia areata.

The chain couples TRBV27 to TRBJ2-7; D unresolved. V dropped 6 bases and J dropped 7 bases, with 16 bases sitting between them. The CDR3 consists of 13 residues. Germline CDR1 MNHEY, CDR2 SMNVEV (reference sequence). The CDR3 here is CASSPSIGSEQYF. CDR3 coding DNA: TGTGCCAGCAGCCCCTCTATTGGATCAGAGCAGTACTTC.

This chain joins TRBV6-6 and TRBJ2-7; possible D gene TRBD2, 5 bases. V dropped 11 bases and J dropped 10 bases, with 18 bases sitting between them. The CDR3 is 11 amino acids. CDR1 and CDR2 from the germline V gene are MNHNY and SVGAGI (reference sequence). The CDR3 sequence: CAVGGSREQYF. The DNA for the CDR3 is TGTGCCGTAGGTGGGAGCCGCGAACAGTACTTC.

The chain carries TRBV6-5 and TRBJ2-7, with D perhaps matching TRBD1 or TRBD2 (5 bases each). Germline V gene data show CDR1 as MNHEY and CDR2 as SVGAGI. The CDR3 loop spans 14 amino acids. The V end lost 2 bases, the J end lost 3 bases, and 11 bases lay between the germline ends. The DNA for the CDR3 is TGTGCCAGCAGTTACCAGCTTGGGGGCTACGAGCAGTACTTC. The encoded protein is CASSYQLGGYEQYF.

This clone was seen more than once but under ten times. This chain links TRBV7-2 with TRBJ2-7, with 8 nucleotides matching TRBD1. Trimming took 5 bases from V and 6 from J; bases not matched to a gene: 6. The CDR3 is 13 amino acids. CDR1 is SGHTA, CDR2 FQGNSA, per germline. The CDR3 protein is CASSATGGSEQYF. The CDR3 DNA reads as TGTGCCAGCAGCGCAACAGGGGGTTCCGAGCAGTACTTC.

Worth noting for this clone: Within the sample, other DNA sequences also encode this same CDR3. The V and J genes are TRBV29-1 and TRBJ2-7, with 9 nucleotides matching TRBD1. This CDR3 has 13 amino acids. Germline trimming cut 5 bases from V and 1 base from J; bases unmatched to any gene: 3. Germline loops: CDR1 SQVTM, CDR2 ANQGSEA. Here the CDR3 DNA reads TGCAGCGTTCGGACAGGGGAATCCTACGAGCAGTACTTC. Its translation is CSVRTGESYEQYF.